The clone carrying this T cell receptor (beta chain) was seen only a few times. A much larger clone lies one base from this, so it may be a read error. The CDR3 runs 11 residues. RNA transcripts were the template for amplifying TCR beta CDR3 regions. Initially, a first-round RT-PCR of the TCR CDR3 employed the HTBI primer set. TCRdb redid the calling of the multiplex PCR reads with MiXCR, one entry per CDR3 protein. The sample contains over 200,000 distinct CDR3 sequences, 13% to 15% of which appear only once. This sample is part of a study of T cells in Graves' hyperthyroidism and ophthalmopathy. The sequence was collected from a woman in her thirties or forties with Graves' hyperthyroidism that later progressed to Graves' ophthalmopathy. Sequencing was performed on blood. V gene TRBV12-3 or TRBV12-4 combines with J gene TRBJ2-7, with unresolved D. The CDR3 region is CASGFGDEQYF. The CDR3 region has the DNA TGTGCCAGCGGTTTCGGAGACGAGCAGTACTTC.